The source of this TCR beta chain is a study of cytomegalovirus exposure and HLA in healthy donors. The table lists this clone with a few counts. Its antigen is not known. Amplification used 60 Vbeta primers and 13 Jbeta primers. Only in-frame clones appear in the TCRdb table, and some are missing; sequencing was by immunoSEQ multiplex PCR. The table has roughly 180,000 clones, 9.5% seen once. The V gene end was trimmed by 0 bases and the J gene end by 6 bases; junction bases not matched to a gene: 11. This CDR3 has 16 amino acids. In germline, CDR1 is SGDLS, CDR2 YYNGEE. Study findings and constraints: The majority of CMV-associated TCR beta chains were reported as apparently HLA-restricted in a later analysis.

Sequenced input: PBMCs. This TCR was recovered from a woman aged 25-40 years in good health and CMV-seropositive. The chain links TRBV9 to TRBJ2-7, with TRBD2 matching over 8 bases. The CDR3 DNA sequence: TGTGCCAGCAGCGTAGCTACGGGGGCGGGAGGTGGCGAGCAGTACTTC. Its protein product is CASSVATGAGGGEQYF. The full variable domain, completed using reference TRBV9 and TRBJ2-7, is DSGVTQTPKHLITATGQRVTLRCSPRSGDLSVYWYQQSLDQGLQFLIQYYNGEERAKGNILERFSAQQFPDLHSELNLSSLELGDSALYFCASSVATGAGGGEQYFGPGTRLTVT.